This TCR beta chain was identified during a study of CD8+ T cells in alopecia areata. General study results and limits: Tofacitinib significantly brought down scalp clonality and expanded CD8+ clones among top 100.

On this clone itself: Its antigen is unknown.

The CDR3 runs to 14 residues. V lost 0 bases, J lost 5 bases, and 11 bases lay in between. CDR1 SEHNR and CDR2 FQNEAQ come from the germline V gene (reference sequence). Treatment specified: oral pan-JAK inhibitor, 5-10 mg twice daily. cDNA prepared by RNA extraction and subsequent reverse transcription served as the template for sequencing. Produced via immunoSEQ multiplex PCR; TCRdb's table is partial and in-frame only. This sample carries a few hundred thousand clones, around two fifths of them seen once, and the ten largest clones take under 0.55%. This rearrangement joins TRBV7-9 to TRBJ2-7, with unresolved D. Sequenced here: CD4+ T cells sorted from blood, sampled at roughly week 30, from a patient treated with tofacitinib. This TCR derives from a human donor with alopecia areata. The CDR3 here is CASSLALVDDEQYF. CDR3 DNA sequence: TGTGCCAGCAGCTTAGCGTTAGTCGATGACGAGCAGTACTTC.